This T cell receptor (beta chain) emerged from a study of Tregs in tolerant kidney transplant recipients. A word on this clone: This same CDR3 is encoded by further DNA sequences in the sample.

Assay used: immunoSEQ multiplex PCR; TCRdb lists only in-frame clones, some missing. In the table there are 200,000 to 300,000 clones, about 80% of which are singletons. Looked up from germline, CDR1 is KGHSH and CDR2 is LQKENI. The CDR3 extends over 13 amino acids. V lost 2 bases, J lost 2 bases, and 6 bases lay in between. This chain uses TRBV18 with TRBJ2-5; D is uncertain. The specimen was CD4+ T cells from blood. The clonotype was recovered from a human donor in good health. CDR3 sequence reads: CASSPGQQETQYF. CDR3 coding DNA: TGTGCCAGCTCACCAGGGCAGCAAGAGACCCAGTACTTC. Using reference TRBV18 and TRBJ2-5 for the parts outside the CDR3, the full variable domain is NAGVMQNPRHLVRRRGQEARLRCSPMKGHSHVYWYRQLPEEGLKFMVYLQKENIIDESGMPKERFSAEFPKEGPSILRIQQVVRGDSAAYFCASSPGQQETQYFGPGTRLLVL.